The T cell receptor (beta chain) described here comes from a study of cytomegalovirus exposure and HLA in healthy donors. PCR employed 60 Vbeta and 13 Jbeta primers. Sequenced by immunoSEQ multiplex PCR; TCRdb stores in-frame clones only, minus some. The repertoire holds 250,000 to 350,000 clones, with about 80% as singletons. The V gene lost 1 base and the J gene lost 0 bases, with 7 bases spanning the gap. The CDR3 length is 13 residues. From germline, CDR1 is GTSNPN and CDR2 SVGIG (reference sequence). This clonotype was obtained from a girl aged 2 to 9 in good health and CMV-seronegative. V usage is TRBV30 and J usage is TRBJ2-7; D might be TRBD1 (6 bases). The sample was PBMCs. In DNA form, the CDR3 reads TGTGCCTGGAGTGGGACAGTCTCCTACGAGCAGTACTTC. It specifies CAWSGTVSYEQYF.